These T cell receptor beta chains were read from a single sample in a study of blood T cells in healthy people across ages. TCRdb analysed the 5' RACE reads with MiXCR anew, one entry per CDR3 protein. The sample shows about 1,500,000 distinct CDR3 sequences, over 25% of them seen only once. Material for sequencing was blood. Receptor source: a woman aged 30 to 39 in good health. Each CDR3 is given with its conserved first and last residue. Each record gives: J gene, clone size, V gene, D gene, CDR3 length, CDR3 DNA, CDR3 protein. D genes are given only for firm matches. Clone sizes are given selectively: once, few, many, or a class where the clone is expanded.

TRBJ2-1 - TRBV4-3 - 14 TGCGCCAGCAGCCAAGACGGGCTAGCGAGTGAGCAGTTCTTC CASSQDGLASEQFF
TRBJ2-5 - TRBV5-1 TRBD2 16 TGCGCCAGCAGCTTACTAGCGGGACAGTCTAAAGAGACCCAGTACTTC CASSLLAGQSKETQYF
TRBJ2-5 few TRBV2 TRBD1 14 TGTGCCAGCAGAGAGGGACAGGGCTTCGAGACCCAGTACTTC CASREGQGFETQYF
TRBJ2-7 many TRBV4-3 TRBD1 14 TGCGCCAGCAGCCGGGACAGGGGTGGGTACGAGCAGTACTTC CASSRDRGGYEQYF
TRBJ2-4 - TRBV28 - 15 TGTGCCAGCAGCATTGGGGTCATTGGCAAAAACATTCAGTACTTC CASSIGVIGKNIQYF
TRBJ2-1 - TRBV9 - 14 TGTGCCAGCAGCGTAGGAATCTCCTACAATGAGCAGTTCTTC CASSVGISYNEQFF
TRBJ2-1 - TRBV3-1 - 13 TGTGCCAGCAGCCAAGATGAGGACGATGAGCAGTTCTTC CASSQDEDDEQFF
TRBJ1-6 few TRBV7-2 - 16 TGTGCCAGCAGCCCTAGGGCACAGGTTCTCGGTTCACCCCTCCACTTT CASSPRAQVLGSPLHF
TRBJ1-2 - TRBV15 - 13 TGTGCCACCAGCAGAGCTTACAGCAGTGGCTACACCTTC CATSRAYSSGYTF
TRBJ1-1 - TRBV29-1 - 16 TGCAGCGTTGAAGCCCCCTTTGAGGGTGATAGCACTGAAGCTTTCTTT CSVEAPFEGDSTEAFF
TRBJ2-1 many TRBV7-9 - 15 TGTGCCAGCAGCTTCGACAGGAGCTCCTACAATGAGCAGTTCTTC CASSFDRSSYNEQFF
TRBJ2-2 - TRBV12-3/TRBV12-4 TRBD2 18 TGTGCCAGCAGGATAGAGGGACTAGCGGGAAAGAAGGGTAGGGAGCTGTTTTTT CASRIEGLAGKKGRELFF
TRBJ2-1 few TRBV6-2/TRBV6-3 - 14 TGTGCCAGCGTTTGGGGGAGTCAGTACAATGAGCAGTTCTTC CASVWGSQYNEQFF
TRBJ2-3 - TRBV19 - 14 TGTGCCAGTAGTCTGAAAACTAGCACAGATACGCAGTATTTT CASSLKTSTDTQYF
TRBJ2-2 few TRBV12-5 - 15 TGTGCTAGTAGTTTGTTTACAGGGAACACCGGGGAGCTGTTTTTT CASSLFTGNTGELFF
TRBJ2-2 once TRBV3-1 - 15 TGTGCCAGCAGCCGTCTTCAAGCATCCACCGGGGAGCTGTTTTTT CASSRLQASTGELFF
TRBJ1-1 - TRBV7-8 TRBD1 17 TGTGCCAGCAGCCTTGGCGCCGGGACAGCGCAAACGACTGAAGCTTTCTTT CASSLGAGTAQTTEAFF
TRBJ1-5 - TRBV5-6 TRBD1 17 TGTGCCAGCAGCTATACATGGGAGGGGGCGATAGGGCAGCCCCAGCATTTT CASSYTWEGAIGQPQHF
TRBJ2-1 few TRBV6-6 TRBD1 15 TGTGCCAGCTGGTCGTCGGACAGGGGGGCGAGTGAGCAGTTCTTC CASWSSDRGASEQFF
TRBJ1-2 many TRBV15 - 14 TGTGCCACCAGTAGGGCCCTAGAGGACTATGGCTACACCTTC CATSRALEDYGYTF
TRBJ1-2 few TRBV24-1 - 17 TGTGCCACCAGTGATTCGAGTCGAGGCACGAGAAACTATGGCTACACCTTC CATSDSSRGTRNYGYTF
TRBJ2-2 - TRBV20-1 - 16 TGCAGTGCTAGAGATGCCAGTGACTCTATCACCGGGGGGCTGTTTTTT CSARDASDSITGGLFF
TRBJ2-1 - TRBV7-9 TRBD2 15 TGTGCCAGCAGCTTGGATGGACTAGCGGGGGATGGGCAGTTCTTC CASSLDGLAGDGQFF
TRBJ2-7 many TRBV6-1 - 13 TGTGCCAGCAGTGAATTTGGGGCCTACGAGCAGTACTTC CASSEFGAYEQYF
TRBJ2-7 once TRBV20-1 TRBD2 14 TGCAGTGCTAGTAGCGGGAGGGCCGGGTACGAGCAGTACTTC CSASSGRAGYEQYF
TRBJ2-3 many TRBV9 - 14 TGTGCCAGCAGCGTAGGCGCTAGTCCAGATACGCAGTATTTT CASSVGASPDTQYF
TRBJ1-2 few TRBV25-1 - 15 TGTGCCAGCAGTGAGGGGGGAGAATTAAACTATGGCTACACCTTC CASSEGGELNYGYTF
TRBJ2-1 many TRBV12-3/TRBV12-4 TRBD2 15 TGTGCCAGCAGCTCGCTAGCGGGGAATGGCAATGAGCAGTTCTTC CASSSLAGNGNEQFF
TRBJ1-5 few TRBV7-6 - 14 TGTGCCAGCAGTGAAGGGTTGAGCAATCAGCCCCAGCATTTT CASSEGLSNQPQHF
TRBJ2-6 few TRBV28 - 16 TGTGCCAGTCGCCCGGGACAACAGTCTGGGGCCAACGTCCTGACTTTC CASRPGQQSGANVLTF
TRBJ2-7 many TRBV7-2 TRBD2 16 TGTGCCAGCAGCCCCACGACTAGCGGGAGCTCCTACGAGCAGTACTTC CASSPTTSGSSYEQYF
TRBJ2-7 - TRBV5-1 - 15 TGCGCCAGCAGCTCACAGGACAGATGGGCTGACGAGCAGTACTTC CASSSQDRWADEQYF
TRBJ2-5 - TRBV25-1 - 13 TGTGCCAGCAGTGAATTCGGGGAAGAGACCCAGTACTTC CASSEFGEETQYF
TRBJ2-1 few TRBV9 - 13 TGTGCCAGCAGCTACGGGAACCACAATGAGCAGTTCTTC CASSYGNHNEQFF
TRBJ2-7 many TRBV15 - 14 TGTGCCACCAGCAGAGATCTAGACGCCCACGAGCAGTACTTC CATSRDLDAHEQYF
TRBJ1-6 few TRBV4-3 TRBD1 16 TGCGCCAGCAGCCTAACACAGGGGCTATATAATTCACCCCTCCACTTT CASSLTQGLYNSPLHF
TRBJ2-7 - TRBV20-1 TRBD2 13 TGCAGTGCTGCTACTAGCGGATACTACGAGCAGTACTTC CSAATSGYYEQYF
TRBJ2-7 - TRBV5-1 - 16 TGCGCCAGCAGCACCCGACAGGGAGGGGGATACAATGAGCAGTACTTC CASSTRQGGGYNEQYF
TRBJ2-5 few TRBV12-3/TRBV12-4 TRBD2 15 TGTGCCAGCAGCGCACTAGCGGGAGGAGGGGAGACCCAGTACTTC CASSALAGGGETQYF
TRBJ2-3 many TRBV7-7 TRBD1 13 TGTGCCAGCAGCTTGGACAGGCAAGATACGCAGTATTTT CASSLDRQDTQYF
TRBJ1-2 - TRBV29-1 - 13 TGCAGCGTTGGCGAAGGGGAGAACTATGGCTACACCTTC CSVGEGENYGYTF
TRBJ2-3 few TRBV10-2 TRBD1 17 TGCGCCAGCAGTAAGGGGTACCGGACAGGGGGCACAGATACGCAGTATTTT CASSKGYRTGGTDTQYF
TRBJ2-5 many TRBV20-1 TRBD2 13 TGCAGTGCTATCGGGACTAGCTTGGAGACCCAGTACTTC CSAIGTSLETQYF
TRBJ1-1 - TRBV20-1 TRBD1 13 TGCAGTGCTGACAGGGGGCGCGGGACTGAAGCTTTCTTT CSADRGRGTEAFF
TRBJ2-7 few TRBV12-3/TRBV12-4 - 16 TGTGCCAGCAGTTTAGGAGGAGGGCACGTCGTGTACGAGCAGTACTTC CASSLGGGHVVYEQYF